Presented here are 8 T cell receptor beta chains from one specimen sequenced in a study of radiotherapy plus CTLA-4 blockade in lung cancer. Clones were read by immunoSEQ multiplex PCR, and TCRdb kept only the in-frame ones, dropping some. The sample carries 85,000 to 95,000 clones, roughly 80% recorded once. The sequencing here drew on peripheral blood, taken from a patient treated with radiotherapy plus ipilimumab. These receptor sequences come from a human donor with non-small cell lung cancer that progressed on radiotherapy plus ipilimumab.

V usage is TRBV6-1 and J usage is TRBJ1-5; D might be TRBD1 (5 bases). V lost 7 bases to trimming and J lost 5 bases, with 12 bases between them. CDR3 length: 13 amino acids. Looked up from germline, CDR1 is MNHNS and CDR2 is SASEGT. The CDR3 coding sequence is TGTGCCAGCAATGACAGTGGAGATCAGCCCCAGCATTTT. As protein: CASNDSGDQPQHF.

The chain recombines TRBV6-1 with TRBJ2-3, with TRBD2 as a possible D gene (5 bases). Germline CDR1 and CDR2: MNHNS and SASEGT. Deletions cut 7 bases from V and 1 base from J, with 9 bases between. The CDR3 consists of 13 residues. The CDR3 loop reads CASNVGGTDTQYF. Here the CDR3 DNA reads TGTGCCAGCAATGTGGGAGGCACAGATACGCAGTATTTT.

The rearrangement uses TRBV5-1 and TRBJ1-1, with no clear D. The CDR3 has 14 residues. The germline V and J ends were trimmed by 0 bases and 0 bases, with 6 bases remaining between them. CDR1 SGHRS and CDR2 YFSETQ come from the germline V gene. The CDR3 is CASSLDSMNTEAFF. CDR3 coding DNA: TGCGCCAGCAGCTTGGACAGCATGAACACTGAAGCTTTCTTT.

As regards this clone: One end of the junction fails to match germline, which may point to a read error. This chain joins TRBV7-7 and TRBJ2-2, with 9 bases lining up with TRBD1. Germline V gene lookup returns CDR1 SSHAT and CDR2 FNYEAQ (reference sequence). This CDR3 region has 15 residues. DNA for the CDR3: TGTGCTAGCAGCCCGGGACAGGGATCCACCGGGGAGCTGTTTTTT. Protein sequence: CASSPGQGSTGELFF.

The chain is built from TRBV9 and TRBJ2-2; 8 bases align to TRBD2. Trimming cost V 0 bases and J 6 bases; bases outside gene matches: 4. The CDR3 contains 15 residues. CDR1 and CDR2 from the germline V gene are SGDLS and YYNGEE. The DNA of the CDR3 is TGTGCCAGCAGCGTAGTAGCGGGGTCTCCCGGGGAGCTGTTTTTT. Its protein product is CASSVVAGSPGELFF.

The CDR3 region has the DNA TGCAGCGCCCCCCACGGGACTAGCAGATACAATGAGCAGTTCTTC. It is translated as CSAPHGTSRYNEQFF. This chain links TRBV29-1 with TRBJ2-1; TRBD2 matches at 9 bases. The V and J ends lost 7 bases and 4 bases, in that order; junction bases with no gene match: 11. This CDR3 has 15 residues. The V gene's germline CDR1 is SQVTM and CDR2 ANQGSEA.

The sample holds one count of this clone. This chain uses TRBV5-1 with TRBJ1-5; 12 bases fit TRBD1. This CDR3 comprises 15 residues. V trimming: 4 bases; J trimming: 9 bases; junction bases outside the gene matches: 8. Germline CDR1 is SGHRS and CDR2 is YFSETQ. The CDR3 sequence: CASSAGTGGERPQHF. CDR3 nucleotide sequence: TGCGCCAGCAGCGCCGGGACAGGGGGCGAGAGGCCCCAGCATTTT.

The chain employs TRBV27 and TRBJ2-3; unclear D gene. The V gene's germline CDR1 is MNHEY and CDR2 SMNVEV (reference sequence). Trimming left V 5 bases short and J 2 bases short, with 8 bases between. This CDR3 spans 13 amino acids. The CDR3 is CASSNPPTDTQYF. Here the CDR3 DNA reads TGTGCCAGCAGTAATCCCCCCACAGATACGCAGTATTTT.